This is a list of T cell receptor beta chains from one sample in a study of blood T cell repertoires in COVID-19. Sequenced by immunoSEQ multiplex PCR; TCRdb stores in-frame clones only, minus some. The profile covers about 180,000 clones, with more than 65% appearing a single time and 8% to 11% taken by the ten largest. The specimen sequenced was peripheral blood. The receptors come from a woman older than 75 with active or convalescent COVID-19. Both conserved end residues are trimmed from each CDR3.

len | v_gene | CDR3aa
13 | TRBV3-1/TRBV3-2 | ASSLSRDSGNTIY
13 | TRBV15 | ATSRDRTSSYEQY
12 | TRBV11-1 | ASSDRRTLETQY
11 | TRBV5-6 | ASSPGGPDTQY
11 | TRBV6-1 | ASSEMMAQPQH
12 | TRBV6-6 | ASSYRGQGDEQY
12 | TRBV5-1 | ASSSSGFYNEQF
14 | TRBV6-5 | ASSYSKGAPDEKLF
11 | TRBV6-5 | ASSLEVGHEQY
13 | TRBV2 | ASTKPGGISHEQF
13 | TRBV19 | ASSIPPTGVYGYT
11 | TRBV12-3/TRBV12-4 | ASSTGQNTEAF
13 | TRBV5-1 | ASSLQGGSRNTIY
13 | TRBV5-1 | ASSSMGEGYTEAF
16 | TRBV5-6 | ASSSYRGQSHSNYGYT
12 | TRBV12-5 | ASGLGTGIYEQY
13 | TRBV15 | ATSSRGRYGETQY
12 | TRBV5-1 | ASSPDGGIYGYT
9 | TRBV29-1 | SANTGDTQY
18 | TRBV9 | ASSVAYGLAGVRGTGELF
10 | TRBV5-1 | ASSLPDNEQF
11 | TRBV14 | ASSQNPRRVQY
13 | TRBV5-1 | ASSLLGQTNDEQY
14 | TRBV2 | ASSARGGSSNQPQH
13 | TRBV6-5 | ASSFYRGNGNEQF
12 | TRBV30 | AWSVGGRNTEAF
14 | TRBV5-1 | ASSPFAARGTGELF
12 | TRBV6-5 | AGSGDRDNSPLH
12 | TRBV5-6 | ASSLRLAGDTQY
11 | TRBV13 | ASRLAGSGELF
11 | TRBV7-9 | ASSLVADGELF
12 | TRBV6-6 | ASSRDRGNQPQH
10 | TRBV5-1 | ASSLRASGQF
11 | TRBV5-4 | ASSSEYRDEQF
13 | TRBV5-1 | ASSPTSGGIDTQY
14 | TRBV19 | ATGRSGAGDPYEQY
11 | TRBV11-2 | ASSLERTVEQY
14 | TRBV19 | ASSIRPRQNNYGYT
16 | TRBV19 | ASSIRRGTLSTNEKLF
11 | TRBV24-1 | ATSDLPRDEQF
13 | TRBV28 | ASSRPGLAGYEQY
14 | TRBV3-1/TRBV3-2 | ASSQYRETNNEKLF
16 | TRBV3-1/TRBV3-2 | ASSQELAGVGSYNEQF
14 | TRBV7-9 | ASSSGRTSGYNEQF
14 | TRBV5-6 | ASSLDRGVDTDTQY
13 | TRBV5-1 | ASSLAGQGATEAF
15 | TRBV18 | ASSPMTSGSGTGELF
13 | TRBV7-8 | ASSSGLAGAGELF